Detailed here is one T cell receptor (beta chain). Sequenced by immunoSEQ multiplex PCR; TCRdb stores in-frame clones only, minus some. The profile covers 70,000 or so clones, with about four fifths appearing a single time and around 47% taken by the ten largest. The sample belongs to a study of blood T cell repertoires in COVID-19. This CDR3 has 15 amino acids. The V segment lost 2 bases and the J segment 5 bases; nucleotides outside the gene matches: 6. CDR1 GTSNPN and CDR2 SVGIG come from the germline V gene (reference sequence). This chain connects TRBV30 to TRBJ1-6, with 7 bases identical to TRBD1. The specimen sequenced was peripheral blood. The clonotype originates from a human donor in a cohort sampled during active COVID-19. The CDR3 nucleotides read TGTGCCTGGAGTTACTGGGACAGAGATAATTCACCCCTCCACTTT. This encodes CAWSYWDRDNSPLHF.